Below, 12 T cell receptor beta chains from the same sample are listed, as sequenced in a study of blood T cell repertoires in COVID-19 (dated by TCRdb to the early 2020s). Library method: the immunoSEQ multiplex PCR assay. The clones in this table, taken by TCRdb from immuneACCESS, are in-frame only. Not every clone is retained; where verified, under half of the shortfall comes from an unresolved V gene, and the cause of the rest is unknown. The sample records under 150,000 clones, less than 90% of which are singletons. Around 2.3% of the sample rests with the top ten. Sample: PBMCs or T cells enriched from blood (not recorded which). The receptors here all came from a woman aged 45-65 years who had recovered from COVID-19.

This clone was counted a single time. CDR3 amino acids: CASSLNNGGETQYF. The CDR3 DNA sequence: TGTGCCAGCAGCTTAAATAACGGGGGAGAGACCCAGTACTTC. The chain combines TRBV7-2 with TRBJ2-5; a possible D gene is TRBD2 (6 bases). The CDR3 spans 14 residues. V was trimmed by 2 bases and J by 4 bases, leaving 11 bases between them. Germline V gene lookup returns CDR1 SGHTA and CDR2 FQGNSA.

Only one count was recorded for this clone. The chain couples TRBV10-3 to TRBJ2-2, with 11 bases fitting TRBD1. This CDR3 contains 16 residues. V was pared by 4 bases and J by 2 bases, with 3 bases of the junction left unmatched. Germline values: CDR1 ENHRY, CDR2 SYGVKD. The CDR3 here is CAISGGTGGNTGELFF. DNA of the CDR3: TGTGCCATCAGTGGGGGGACAGGGGGAAACACCGGGGAGCTGTTTTTT.

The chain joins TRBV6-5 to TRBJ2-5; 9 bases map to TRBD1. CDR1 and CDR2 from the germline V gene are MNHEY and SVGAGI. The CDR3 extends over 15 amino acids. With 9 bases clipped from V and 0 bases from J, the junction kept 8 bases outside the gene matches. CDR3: CASANDRGYQETQYF. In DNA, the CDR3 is TGTGCCAGTGCTAACGACAGGGGGTACCAAGAGACCCAGTACTTC.

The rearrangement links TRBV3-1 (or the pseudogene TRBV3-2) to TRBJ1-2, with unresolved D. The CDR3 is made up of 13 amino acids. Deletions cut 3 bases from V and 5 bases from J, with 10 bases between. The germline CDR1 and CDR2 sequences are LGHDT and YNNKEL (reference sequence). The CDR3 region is CASSQGAGYGYTF. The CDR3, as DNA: TGTGCCAGCAGCCAGGGAGCCGGGTATGGCTACACCTTC.

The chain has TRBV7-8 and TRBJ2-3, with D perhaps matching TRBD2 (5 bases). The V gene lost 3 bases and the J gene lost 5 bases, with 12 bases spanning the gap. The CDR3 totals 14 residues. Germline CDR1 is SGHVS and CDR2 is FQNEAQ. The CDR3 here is CASSLSGPVDTQYF. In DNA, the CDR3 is TGTGCCAGCAGCTTGAGCGGCCCTGTAGATACGCAGTATTTT.

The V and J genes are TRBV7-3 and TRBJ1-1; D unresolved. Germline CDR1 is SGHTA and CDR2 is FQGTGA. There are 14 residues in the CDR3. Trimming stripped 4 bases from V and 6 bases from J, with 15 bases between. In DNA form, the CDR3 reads TGTGCCAGCAGCTCCGACTCCTCTGACCCTGAAGCTTTCTTT. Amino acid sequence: CASSSDSSDPEAFF. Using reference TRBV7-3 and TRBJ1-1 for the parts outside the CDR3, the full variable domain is GAGVSQTPSNKVTEKGKYVELRCDPISGHTALYWYRQSLGQGPEFLIYFQGTGAADDSGLPNDRFFAVRPEGSVSTLKIQRTERGDSAVYLCASSSDSSDPEAFFGQGTRLTVV.

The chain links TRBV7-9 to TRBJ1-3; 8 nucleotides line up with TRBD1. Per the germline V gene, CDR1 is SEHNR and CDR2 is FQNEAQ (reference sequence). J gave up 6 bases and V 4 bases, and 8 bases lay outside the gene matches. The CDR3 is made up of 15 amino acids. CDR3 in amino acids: CASSSTGAGVNTIYF. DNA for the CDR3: TGTGCCAGCAGCTCGACAGGGGCAGGGGTAAACACCATATATTTT.

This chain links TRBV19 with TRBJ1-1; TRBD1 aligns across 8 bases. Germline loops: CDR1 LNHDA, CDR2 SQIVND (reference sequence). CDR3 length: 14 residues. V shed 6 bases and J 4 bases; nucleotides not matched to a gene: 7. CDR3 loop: CASSTDREVTEAFF. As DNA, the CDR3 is TGTGCCAGTAGCACGGACAGGGAGGTCACTGAAGCTTTCTTT.

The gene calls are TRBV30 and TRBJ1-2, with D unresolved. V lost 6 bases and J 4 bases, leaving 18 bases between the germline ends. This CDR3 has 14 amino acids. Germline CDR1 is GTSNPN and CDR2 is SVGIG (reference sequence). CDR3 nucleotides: TGTGCCTGTCTCCTCGACCCACAGATCTATGGCTACACCTTC. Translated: CACLLDPQIYGYTF.

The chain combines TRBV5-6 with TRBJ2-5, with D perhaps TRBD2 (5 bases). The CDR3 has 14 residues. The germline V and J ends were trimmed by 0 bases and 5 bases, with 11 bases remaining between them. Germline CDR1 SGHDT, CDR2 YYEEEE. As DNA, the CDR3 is TGTGCCAGCAGCTTGGTCCCGCCGGGGGAGACCCAGTACTTC. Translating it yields CASSLVPPGETQYF.

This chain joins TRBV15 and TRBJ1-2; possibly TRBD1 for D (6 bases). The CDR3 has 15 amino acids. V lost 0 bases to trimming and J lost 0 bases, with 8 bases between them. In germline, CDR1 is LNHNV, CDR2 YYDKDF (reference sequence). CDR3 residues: CATSREGQANYGYTF. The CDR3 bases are TGTGCCACCAGCAGAGAGGGACAAGCTAACTATGGCTACACCTTC.

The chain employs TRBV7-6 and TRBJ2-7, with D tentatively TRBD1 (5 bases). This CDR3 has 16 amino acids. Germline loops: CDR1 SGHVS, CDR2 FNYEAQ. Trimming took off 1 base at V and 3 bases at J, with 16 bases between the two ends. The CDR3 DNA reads TGTGCCAGCAGCTTAGGTCTGGTCGACAGTGGCTACGAGCAGTACTTC. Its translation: CASSLGLVDSGYEQYF.